These T cell receptor beta chains were read from a single sample in a study of post-analysis software for immune sequencing data. TCRdb re-called the PCR reads through MiXCR, storing one row per CDR3 protein. Here the sample spans about 380,000 distinct CDR3 sequences, roughly 35% being singletons. The sample consisted of blood. The receptors stem from a girl under 18 with multiple sclerosis. CDR3s include the opening cysteine and the closing phenylalanine or tryptophan. Fields, in order: CDR3 protein, CDR3 DNA, clone size, V gene, D gene, J gene. A D gene is named only where the DNA matches it firmly. Part of the rows lack a size; the others show once, few, many or a class for expanded clones.

CDR3: CARSEAARNEKLFF
DNA: TGTGCCCGCAGTGAAGCCGCGAGAAATGAAAAACTGTTTTTT
size: NA
V: TRBV2
D: NA
J: TRBJ1-4

CDR3: CSARGLDREYGYTF
DNA: TGCAGTGCTAGAGGTTTGGACAGGGAATATGGCTACACCTTC
size: NA
V: TRBV20-1
D: TRBD1
J: TRBJ1-2

CDR3: CASRGDRIETQYF
DNA: TGTGCCAGCAGGGGGGACAGGATAGAGACCCAGTACTTC
size: NA
V: TRBV6-5
D: TRBD1
J: TRBJ2-5

CDR3: CASSCQTRGPEGLNTEAFF
DNA: TGTGCCAGCAGTTGTCAAACCAGGGGGCCAGAGGGGTTGAACACTGAAGCTTTCTTT
size: NA
V: TRBV28
D: TRBD1
J: TRBJ1-1

CDR3: CASSQAGTGFYGYTF
DNA: TGTGCCAGCAGCCAAGCTGGGACAGGCTTCTATGGCTACACCTTC
size: NA
V: TRBV3-1
D: TRBD1
J: TRBJ1-2

CDR3: CASSQDILAANEQFF
DNA: TGCGCCAGCAGCCAAGATATTCTAGCGGCCAATGAGCAGTTCTTC
size: NA
V: TRBV4-3
D: TRBD2
J: TRBJ2-1

CDR3: CASSLPFRRRRTLFPFF
DNA: TGTGCCAGCAGCTTACCATTCAGACGGCGACGTACACTATTTCCGTTCTTC
size: once
V: TRBV7-2
D: NA
J: TRBJ2-1

CDR3: CASSLEGGSAYEQYF
DNA: TGTGCCAGCAGTTTAGAGGGGGGCTCAGCGTACGAGCAGTACTTC
size: NA
V: TRBV27
D: NA
J: TRBJ2-7

CDR3: CAGSSTGDGYTF
DNA: TGTGCCGGCAGTTCGACAGGGGATGGCTACACCTTC
size: NA
V: TRBV27
D: TRBD1
J: TRBJ1-2

CDR3: CSVDLLSANTEAFF
DNA: TGCAGCGTTGACCTATTATCAGCGAACACTGAAGCTTTCTTT
size: NA
V: TRBV29-1
D: NA
J: TRBJ1-1

CDR3: CASSEARALESYEQYF
DNA: TGTGCCAGCAGTGAAGCGAGAGCCCTGGAATCCTACGAGCAGTACTTC
size: few
V: TRBV6-1
D: NA
J: TRBJ2-7

CDR3: CASGRQETQYF
DNA: TGTGCCAGTGGACGGCAAGAGACCCAGTACTTC
size: many
V: TRBV12-3/TRBV12-4
D: NA
J: TRBJ2-5

CDR3: CASSPIAGTGWSGANVLTF
DNA: TGCGCCAGCAGTCCCATCGCCGGGACAGGGTGGTCTGGGGCCAACGTCCTGACTTTC
size: many
V: TRBV4-1
D: TRBD1
J: TRBJ2-6

CDR3: CASSLLVSGGLTSYNEQFF
DNA: TGTGCCAGCAGTCTCCTAGTTAGCGGGGGACTCACCTCCTACAATGAGCAGTTCTTC
size: NA
V: TRBV12-3/TRBV12-4
D: TRBD2
J: TRBJ2-1

CDR3: CASSLYGGAKNIQYF
DNA: TGTGCCAGCAGTTTATACGGGGGAGCCAAAAACATTCAGTACTTC
size: NA
V: TRBV27
D: NA
J: TRBJ2-4

CDR3: CASSLAGPDGEQYF
DNA: TGTGCCAGCAGCTTAGCGGGACCGGACGGCGAGCAGTACTTC
size: few
V: TRBV7-2
D: NA
J: TRBJ2-7

CDR3: CASSARLAGGSYNEQFF
DNA: TGTGCCAGCAGCGCCCGACTAGCGGGGGGGTCCTACAATGAGCAGTTCTTC
size: many
V: TRBV7-2
D: TRBD2
J: TRBJ2-1

CDR3: CASSFSGTEAFF
DNA: TGTGCCAGCAGTTTTAGCGGCACTGAAGCTTTCTTT
size: few
V: TRBV12-3/TRBV12-4
D: NA
J: TRBJ1-1

CDR3: CASSQGLQDQETQYF
DNA: TGTGCCAGCAGCCAAGGTTTACAGGACCAAGAGACCCAGTACTTC
size: NA
V: TRBV3-1
D: NA
J: TRBJ2-5

CDR3: CVSSLISLAGAPNTGELFF
DNA: TGTGTCAGCAGTTTGATTAGCCTAGCGGGGGCCCCGAACACCGGGGAGCTGTTTTTT
size: NA
V: TRBV7-2
D: TRBD2
J: TRBJ2-2

CDR3: CASSYLAVGGAHGYTF
DNA: TGTGCCAGCAGTTACTTAGCGGTCGGGGGCGCCCATGGCTACACCTTC
size: NA
V: TRBV6-5
D: NA
J: TRBJ1-2

CDR3: CASSQVVRIGELFF
DNA: TGTGCCAGCAGCCAAGTGGTGAGGATCGGGGAGCTGTTTTTT
size: NA
V: TRBV3-1
D: NA
J: TRBJ2-2

CDR3: CASKPTWRAYEQYF
DNA: TGTGCCAGCAAGCCAACCTGGAGGGCCTACGAGCAGTACTTC
size: few
V: TRBV6-2/TRBV6-3
D: NA
J: TRBJ2-7

CDR3: CASSLSGQKTQYF
DNA: TGTGCCAGCAGCTTGTCCGGACAAAAGACCCAGTACTTC
size: NA
V: TRBV5-5
D: NA
J: TRBJ2-5

CDR3: CASSSPDRDEQYF
DNA: TGCGCCAGCAGCAGCCCGGACAGGGACGAGCAGTACTTC
size: many
V: TRBV5-1
D: TRBD1
J: TRBJ2-7

CDR3: CATSYTDRVGGYTF
DNA: TGTGCCACCTCATATACAGACAGGGTCGGTGGCTACACCTTC
size: NA
V: TRBV12-3/TRBV12-4
D: TRBD1
J: TRBJ1-2

CDR3: CASTPVTPLGGLAYEQYF
DNA: TGTGCCAGCACTCCCGTAACCCCCCTCGGAGGGTTGGCCTACGAGCAGTACTTC
size: few
V: TRBV28
D: NA
J: TRBJ2-7

CDR3: CASSWNSGDTQYF
DNA: TGCGCCAGCAGCTGGAACAGTGGGGATACGCAGTATTTT
size: few
V: TRBV5-1
D: NA
J: TRBJ2-3

CDR3: CATSKQGASGKTQYF
DNA: TGTGCCACCAGCAAACAGGGGGCGTCGGGAAAGACCCAGTACTTC
size: few
V: TRBV15
D: TRBD1
J: TRBJ2-5

CDR3: CASSLLPGQVSYEQYF
DNA: TGTGCCAGCAGTTTACTGCCGGGACAGGTCTCCTACGAGCAGTACTTC
size: NA
V: TRBV28
D: TRBD1
J: TRBJ2-7

CDR3: CARKDIPGQPQHF
DNA: TGTGCCAGAAAGGACATTCCGGGACAGCCCCAGCATTTT
size: NA
V: TRBV6-4
D: NA
J: TRBJ1-5

CDR3: CASSLSGTSDTQYF
DNA: TGTGCCAGCAGTCTTTCCGGGACTAGCGATACGCAGTATTTT
size: NA
V: TRBV3-1
D: TRBD2
J: TRBJ2-3

CDR3: CASSLGALGQGGYTF
DNA: TGCGCCAGCAGCTTGGGAGCACTCGGACAGGGGGGCTACACCTTC
size: few
V: TRBV5-1
D: TRBD1
J: TRBJ1-2

CDR3: CASSELTGPSWNEQFF
DNA: TGTGCCAGCAGCGAACTAACCGGGCCATCCTGGAATGAGCAGTTCTTC
size: NA
V: TRBV7-2
D: NA
J: TRBJ2-1

CDR3: CSAAPSQRGSDTQYF
DNA: TGCAGTGCCGCTCCTTCCCAGCGGGGGTCAGATACGCAGTATTTT
size: once
V: TRBV20-1
D: TRBD2
J: TRBJ2-3

CDR3: CASSAPQGNANTGELFF
DNA: TGTGCCAGCAGTGCCCCTCAGGGTAATGCGAACACCGGGGAGCTGTTTTTT
size: once
V: TRBV6-1
D: NA
J: TRBJ2-2